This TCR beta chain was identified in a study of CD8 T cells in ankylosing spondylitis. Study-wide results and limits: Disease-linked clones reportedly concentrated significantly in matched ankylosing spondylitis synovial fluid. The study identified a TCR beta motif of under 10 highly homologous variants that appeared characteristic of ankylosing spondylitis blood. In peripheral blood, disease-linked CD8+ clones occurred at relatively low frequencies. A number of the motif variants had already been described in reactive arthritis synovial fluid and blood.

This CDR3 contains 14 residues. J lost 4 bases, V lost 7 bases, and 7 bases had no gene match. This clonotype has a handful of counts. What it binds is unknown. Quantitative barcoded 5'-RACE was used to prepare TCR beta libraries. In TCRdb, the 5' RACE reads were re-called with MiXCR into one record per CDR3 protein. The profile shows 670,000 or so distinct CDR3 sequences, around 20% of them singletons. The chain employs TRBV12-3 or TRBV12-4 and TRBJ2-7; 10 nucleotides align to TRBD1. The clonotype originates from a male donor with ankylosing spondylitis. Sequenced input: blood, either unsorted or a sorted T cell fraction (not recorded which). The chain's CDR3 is CASTMGGQGYEQYF. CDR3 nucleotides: TGTGCCAGCACTATGGGGGGACAGGGGTACGAGCAGTACTTC.